The rows below give T cell receptor beta chains drawn from one sample of a study of cytomegalovirus exposure and HLA in healthy donors. Assay: immunoSEQ multiplex PCR; the TCRdb copy retains only in-frame clones and omits some. The data show about 170,000 clones, about 85% seen once. The specimen was PBMCs. The source is a man younger than 30 in good health and CMV-seropositive. CDR3s include the opening cysteine and the closing phenylalanine or tryptophan. The D gene is left open where the match is weak. Clone size, where shown, is once, few, many, or a class for clones that have expanded.

V gene,clone size,CDR3 length,J gene,D gene,CDR3 DNA,CDR3 protein
TRBV9,few,13,TRBJ1-6,-,TGTGCCAGCAGCTCCGACAGGAATTCACCCCTCCACTTT,CASSSDRNSPLHF
TRBV30,few,12,TRBJ2-7,-,TGTGCCTTCCGGACTGGCTCCTACGAGCAGTACTTC,CAFRTGSYEQYF
TRBV19,-,12,TRBJ1-1,-,TGTGCCAGTAGTATCGCCGGGGCTGAAGCTTTCTTT,CASSIAGAEAFF
TRBV6-5,-,14,TRBJ1-4,TRBD1,TGTGCCAGCAGGCCTCAGGGGGGAAGGGAAAAACTGTTTTTT,CASRPQGGREKLFF
TRBV7-9,-,15,TRBJ1-6,-,TGTTCCAGCAGTCTCAACAGGGTAGTGAATTCACCCCTCCACTTT,CSSSLNRVVNSPLHF
TRBV7-2,-,16,TRBJ2-7,-,TGTGCCAGCACCCCCCGTGGGGGGGCCGAATCGAGCGAGCAGTACTTC,CASTPRGGAESSEQYF
TRBV4-3,once,19,TRBJ2-3,-,TGCGCCAGCAGCCAAGTGGGGCGGGGGCTATCGAAAACCACAGATACGCAGTATTTT,CASSQVGRGLSKTTDTQYF
TRBV6-6,-,16,TRBJ1-2,-,TGTGCCAGCAGTTCGAACACGGGAAAATCCGTCTATGGCTACACCTTC,CASSSNTGKSVYGYTF
TRBV5-4,-,16,TRBJ2-5,TRBD2,TGTGCCAGCAGCTTGGATAGCGGGGGGGCGGGAGAGACCCAGTACTTC,CASSLDSGGAGETQYF
TRBV5-1,-,14,TRBJ2-7,TRBD1,TGCGCCAGCAGCTTGGGGGGGACAGGGCGCGAGCAGTACTTC,CASSLGGTGREQYF
TRBV5-6,once,15,TRBJ2-1,TRBD2,TGTGCCAGCAGCTCTTTAGCGGGGGGGCCTGATGAGCAGTTCTTC,CASSSLAGGPDEQFF
TRBV6-4,once,15,TRBJ2-3,-,TGTGCCAGCAGCCGAACGGGACACAGCACAGATACGCAGTATTTT,CASSRTGHSTDTQYF
TRBV13,once,16,TRBJ2-7,-,TGTGCCAGCAGCTTAAGAAGACAGGGAGGCTCCTACGAGCAGTACTTC,CASSLRRQGGSYEQYF
TRBV18,once,14,TRBJ1-1,-,TGTGCCAGCTCACCCCTTTGGGGGGGAGCTGAAGCTTTCTTT,CASSPLWGGAEAFF
TRBV30,-,16,TRBJ1-4,-,TGTGCCTGGAGCGCCTCCTGGTCAGCAACTAATGAAAAACTGTTTTTT,CAWSASWSATNEKLFF
TRBV7-9,-,14,TRBJ1-5,-,TGTGCCAGCAGCTCCGACAGCCTCAATCAGCCCCAGCATTTT,CASSSDSLNQPQHF
TRBV11-3,-,8,TRBJ1-1,-,TGTGCCAGCTTCGGTGCTTTCTTT,CASFGAFF
TRBV10-3,-,14,TRBJ2-2,-,TGTGCCATCACAGGGTTTCGCGACACCGGGGAGCTGTTTTTT,CAITGFRDTGELFF
TRBV21-1,-,15,TRBJ1-5,-,TGTGCCAGCAGCAGACCGGGGATAGGTAGTCAGCCCCAGCATTTT,CASSRPGIGSQPQHF
TRBV7-3,-,13,TRBJ2-1,-,TGTGCCAGCAGCGTTACACAGGGCTATGAGCAGTTCTTC,CASSVTQGYEQFF
TRBV5-1,-,12,TRBJ2-7,-,TGCGCCAGCAGCGCGGGCTTCTACGAGCAGTACTTC,CASSAGFYEQYF
TRBV7-3,-,15,TRBJ2-1,TRBD2,TGTGCCAGCAGCTTACGTGGTAGCGGGTGGAATGAGCAGTTCTTC,CASSLRGSGWNEQFF
TRBV5-4,-,15,TRBJ2-7,TRBD1,TGTGCCAGCAGTTCCGATATTACAGGGGCCTACGAGCAGTACTTC,CASSSDITGAYEQYF
TRBV5-6,once,16,TRBJ2-5,TRBD1,TGTGCCAGCAGCGGAACCGGACAGGGCTACTTGGAGACCCAGTACTTC,CASSGTGQGYLETQYF
TRBV5-1,-,16,TRBJ2-3,TRBD2,TGCGCCAGCAGCCCCGACGGACTAGCGTGGGCAGATACGCAGTATTTT,CASSPDGLAWADTQYF
TRBV4-3,-,15,TRBJ2-3,TRBD2,TGCGCCAGCAGCCAAGATACTAGCGGGGCAGATACGCAGTATTTT,CASSQDTSGADTQYF
TRBV7-2,-,14,TRBJ1-2,-,TGTGCCAGCAGCTTAGCCGTAGCTAACTATGGCTACACCTTC,CASSLAVANYGYTF
TRBV11-2,-,15,TRBJ2-3,TRBD2,TGTGCCAGCAGCCCAGCGGGGGCCTACACAGATACGCAGTATTTT,CASSPAGAYTDTQYF
TRBV7-2,-,18,TRBJ2-2,TRBD2,TGTGCCAGCAGCTTAGGAAAGCGGGGGGTCTCGAACACCGGGGAGCTGTTTTTT,CASSLGKRGVSNTGELFF
TRBV7-6,-,19,TRBJ2-3,-,TGTGCCAGCAGCTTGGGTACCCGGGACACGGGCCTTCAGTCGAATACGCAGTATTTT,CASSLGTRDTGLQSNTQYF
TRBV6-6,-,15,TRBJ1-3,-,TGTGCCAGCAGTTACTCTCCAGGATCTGGAAACACCATATATTTT,CASSYSPGSGNTIYF
TRBV5-1,-,14,TRBJ1-4,TRBD1,TGCGCCAGCAGCTTAGGACAGGGTGGTGAAAAACTGTTTTTT,CASSLGQGGEKLFF
TRBV6-4,few,14,TRBJ2-3,TRBD2,TGTGCCAGCAGTGACGTGGGGGGGGGAGATACGCAGTATTTT,CASSDVGGGDTQYF
TRBV6-5,-,11,TRBJ2-7,-,TGTGCCAGTTACGGGGGTGGCGAGCAGTACTTC,CASYGGGEQYF
TRBV19,-,13,TRBJ1-2,TRBD1,TGTGCCGCCCAAGCGGGACAGGGGAGAGGCTACACCTTC,CAAQAGQGRGYTF
TRBV11-2,-,14,TRBJ2-5,-,TGTGCCAGCAGCTCCGGGGGGCTTCAAGAGACCCAGTACTTC,CASSSGGLQETQYF
TRBV4-3,-,16,TRBJ1-1,-,TGCGCCAGCAGCCAAGATGCGGGGGTCGGGAACACTGAAGCTTTCTTT,CASSQDAGVGNTEAFF
TRBV5-1,-,15,TRBJ2-1,TRBD1,TGCGCCAGCAGCTTGGACGGGACAGGGAATGATGAGCAGTTCTTC,CASSLDGTGNDEQFF
TRBV18,-,12,TRBJ2-3,-,TGTGCCAGCTCACCATATACAGATACGCAGTATTTT,CASSPYTDTQYF
TRBV30,-,14,TRBJ2-3,TRBD1,TGTGCCTGGAGCCGGACAGGGGGCACAGATACGCAGTATTTT,CAWSRTGGTDTQYF
TRBV2,-,15,TRBJ2-3,TRBD2,TGTGCCAGCAGTAAGCTAGCGGCCGGCACAGATACGCAGTATTTT,CASSKLAAGTDTQYF
TRBV29-1,once,17,TRBJ2-2,TRBD2,TGCAGCGTCGGGACTAGCGGGGGGCTTTCGGGCACCGGGGAGCTGTTTTTT,CSVGTSGGLSGTGELFF
TRBV4-3,-,17,TRBJ1-2,-,TGCGCCAGCAGCCAAGATCTCAGGGAAAGGCTGCCCGGTGGCTACACCTTC,CASSQDLRERLPGGYTF
TRBV7-6,-,13,TRBJ2-7,TRBD1,TGTGCCAGCAGCTCTAAGACAGGGACGACGCAGTACTTC,CASSSKTGTTQYF
TRBV6-5,-,16,TRBJ1-1,-,TGTGCCAGCAGTTCCCTAGGGGGGGCAAGTAACACTGAAGCTTTCTTT,CASSSLGGASNTEAFF
TRBV5-4,-,13,TRBJ1-1,-,TGTGCCAGCAGCTCTTCGGGGGACACTGAAGCTTTCTTT,CASSSSGDTEAFF
TRBV7-6,-,15,TRBJ1-6,-,TGTGCCAGCAGCCAGGGTAGCTCCTATAATTCACCCCTCCACTTT,CASSQGSSYNSPLHF
TRBV7-9,-,15,TRBJ2-7,TRBD2,TGTGCCAGCAGCTTACCCCAGCGGGGGGTCCACGAGCAGTACTTC,CASSLPQRGVHEQYF
TRBV4-3,-,16,TRBJ1-2,-,TGCGCCAGCAGCCTAACCCCCGGCTCCACTAACTATGGATACACCTTC,CASSLTPGSTNYGYTF
TRBV27,once,15,TRBJ1-6,-,TGTGCCAGCAGTTTTAACAGGGCGTTGGGGTCACCCCTCCACTTT,CASSFNRALGSPLHF
TRBV9,-,16,TRBJ2-1,TRBD2,TGTGCCAGCAGCGTAGGAGGCGGGAGCTCCTACAATGAGCAGTTCTTC,CASSVGGGSSYNEQFF
TRBV19,few,16,TRBJ2-2,-,TGTGCCAGTAGTATCGGCGGGGGCTCGGCCACCGGGGAGCTGTTTTTT,CASSIGGGSATGELFF
TRBV19,-,11,TRBJ1-1,-,TGTGCCAGTAGTATTAAGCTTGAAGCTTTCTTT,CASSIKLEAFF
TRBV7-2,-,13,TRBJ2-1,-,TGTGCCAGCAGCTTTGGGGACACTAATGAGCAGTTCTTC,CASSFGDTNEQFF
TRBV9,few,13,TRBJ1-6,-,TGTGCCACCGGCCCAGGCTATAATTCACCCCTCCACTTT,CATGPGYNSPLHF
TRBV7-3,-,14,TRBJ2-7,TRBD1,TGTGCCAGCAGCATCACAGGGGCACCCTACGAGCAGTACTTC,CASSITGAPYEQYF
TRBV7-2,few,14,TRBJ2-3,TRBD2,TGTGCCAGCAGCCCTAGCGGGGGCACAGATACGCAGTATTTT,CASSPSGGTDTQYF
TRBV4-1,-,15,TRBJ2-5,TRBD2,TGCGCCAGCAGCCAGGGGACTAGCGGCCAAGAGACCCAGTACTTC,CASSQGTSGQETQYF
TRBV7-2,-,14,TRBJ1-6,-,TGTGCCAGCAGCTCGGCAGGGACTGGTTCACCCCTCCACTTT,CASSSAGTGSPLHF